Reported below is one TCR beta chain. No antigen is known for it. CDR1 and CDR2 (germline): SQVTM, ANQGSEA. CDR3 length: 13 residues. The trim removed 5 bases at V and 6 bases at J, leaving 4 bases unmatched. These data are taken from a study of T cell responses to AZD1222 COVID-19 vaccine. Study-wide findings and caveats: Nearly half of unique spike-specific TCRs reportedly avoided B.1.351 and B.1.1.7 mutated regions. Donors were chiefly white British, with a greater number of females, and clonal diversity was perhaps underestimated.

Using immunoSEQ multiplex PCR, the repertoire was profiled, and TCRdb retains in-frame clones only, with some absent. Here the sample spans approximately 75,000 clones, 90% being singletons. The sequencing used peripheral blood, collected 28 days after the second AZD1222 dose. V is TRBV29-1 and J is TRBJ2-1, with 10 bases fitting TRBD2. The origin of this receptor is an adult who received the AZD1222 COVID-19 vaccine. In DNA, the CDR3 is TGCAGCGTTAGAACTAGCGGGACCAATGAGCAGTTCTTC. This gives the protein CSVRTSGTNEQFF.